The 24 T cell receptor beta chains below were found in one sample sequenced in a study of CD8+ T cells in alopecia areata (dated by TCRdb to the late 2010s). Library prep was done by the immunoSEQ multiplex PCR assay. RNA was extracted from all samples and reverse transcribed into cDNA as template for TCR sequencing. TCRdb holds this immuneACCESS table with in-frame rearrangements only. Some clones are missing; in checked studies, unresolved V genes explain under half, and the rest has no known cause. The sample table records fewer than 150,000 clones; roughly two fifths of these occur just once. The top ten constitute 3.1% of the sample. Sequencing was performed on CD4+ T cells sorted from blood. These receptors were collected from a human donor with alopecia areata.

This clone has only a few counts. The chain uses TRBV29-1 and TRBJ2-1, with D unresolved. Germline CDR1 and CDR2: SQVTM and ANQGSEA. The germline V and J ends were trimmed by 4 bases and 9 bases, with 7 bases remaining between them. There are 10 residues in the CDR3. CDR3 coding DNA: TGCAGCGTTGCGACGCTTGAGCAGTTCTTC. This encodes CSVATLEQFF.

This chain links TRBV9 with TRBJ2-7, with D hard to call. Trimming stripped 0 bases from V and 2 bases from J, with 12 bases between. The CDR3 covers 15 residues. Per germline, CDR1 SGDLS and CDR2 YYNGEE. The CDR3 sequence is CASSVGPEAPYEQYF. CDR3 sequence (DNA): TGTGCCAGCAGCGTAGGCCCGGAAGCCCCCTACGAGCAGTACTTC. The variable domain in full, completed from reference TRBV9 and TRBJ2-7, reads DSGVTQTPKHLITATGQRVTLRCSPRSGDLSVYWYQQSLDQGLQFLIQYYNGEERAKGNILERFSAQQFPDLHSELNLSSLELGDSALYFCASSVGPEAPYEQYFGPGTRLTVT.

Only a few counts were recorded for this clone. V usage is TRBV4-3 and J usage is TRBJ2-1; TRBD1 aligns across 8 bases. V was pared by 4 bases and J by 3 bases, with 2 bases of the junction left unmatched. The CDR3 has 14 residues. Germline V gene data show CDR1 as LGHNA and CDR2 as YSLEER. As DNA, the CDR3 is TGCGCCAGCAGCCCCGGACAGGGCTACAATGAGCAGTTCTTC. Protein product: CASSPGQGYNEQFF.

Notes on this clone: The sample carries other DNA sequences with the same CDR3. This chain connects TRBV29-1 to TRBJ1-2; TRBD1 aligns across 9 bases. CDR1 and CDR2 (germline): SQVTM, ANQGSEA. V was clipped by 6 bases and J by 4 bases; unmatched bases: 3. CDR3 length equals 12 residues. The DNA for the CDR3 is TGCAGCGTGGGACAGGGCCGCTATGGCTACACCTTC. Translation gives CSVGQGRYGYTF.

The chain employs TRBV28 and TRBJ2-1; 12 nucleotides agree with TRBD2. The CDR3 is 16 amino acids. CDR1 and CDR2 from the germline V gene are MDHEN and SYDVKM. J was trimmed by 8 bases and V by 2 bases; bases with no gene match: 7. The CDR3 region is CASSLRLAGDLDEQFF. CDR3 nucleotide sequence: TGTGCCAGCAGTTTAAGACTAGCGGGAGACCTTGATGAGCAGTTCTTC.

The sample holds a few counts of this clone. This sequence joins TRBV18 and TRBJ1-5; unclear D gene. Trimming took off 5 bases at V and 7 bases at J, with 15 bases between the two ends. Germline V gene sequence: CDR1 KGHSH, CDR2 LQKENI. The CDR3 totals 14 residues. CDR3 bases: TGTGCCAGCTCATCGTCTAGGGTGAACCAGCCCCAGCATTTT. Encoded protein: CASSSSRVNQPQHF.

The rearrangement uses TRBV19 and TRBJ1-1; no clear D. V was shortened by 5 bases and J by 1 base, with 17 bases between the two germline ends. CDR1 is LNHDA and CDR2 is SQIVND in the germline V gene (reference sequence). CDR3 length equals 16 residues. The CDR3 nucleotides read TGTGCCAGTAGTCCCGAGAAGGGCGCCGGGAACACTGAAGCTTTCTTT. This encodes CASSPEKGAGNTEAFF.

The chain recombines TRBV29-1 with TRBJ2-3; TRBD1 aligns across 8 bases. The length of the CDR3 is 12 residues. The germline CDR1 and CDR2 sequences are SQVTM and ANQGSEA. V was clipped by 5 bases and J by 6 bases; unmatched bases: 4. CDR3 DNA sequence: TGCAGCGTTCAGGGGGCCGGGGATACGCAGTATTTT. It specifies CSVQGAGDTQYF.

The CDR3 region is CASNDVKTRTEAFF. CDR3 sequence (DNA): TGCGCCAGCAATGATGTCAAGACTAGGACTGAAGCTTTCTTT. The chain uses TRBV5-1 and TRBJ1-1; D unclear. V lost 6 bases, J lost 5 bases, and 17 bases lay in between. This CDR3 contains 14 residues. CDR1 and CDR2 from the germline V gene are SGHRS and YFSETQ.

The rearrangement uses TRBV4-3 and TRBJ2-7, with D possibly matching TRBD2 (6 bases). The CDR3 totals 15 residues. Trimming pared 1 base from V and 3 bases from J, leaving 13 bases between. The germline gives CDR1 LGHNA, CDR2 YSLEER. The CDR3 nucleotides read TGCGCCAGCAGCCAAGTCGGGGGATCCTTCTACGAGCAGTACTTC. Translation: CASSQVGGSFYEQYF.

This clone was observed a single time. The CDR3 here is CAWSGGRDQPQHF. CDR3 coding DNA: TGTGCCTGGAGTGGAGGTAGGGATCAGCCCCAGCATTTT. This chain links TRBV30 with TRBJ1-5, with D uncertain. Trimming removed 1 base from V and 5 bases from J, with 9 bases in between. There are 13 residues in the CDR3. CDR1 is GTSNPN and CDR2 is SVGIG in the germline V gene (reference sequence). Supplemented by reference TRBV30 and TRBJ1-5, the full variable domain reads SQTIHQWPATLVQPVGSPLSLECTVEGTSNPNLYWYRQAAGRGLQLLFYSVGIGQISSEVPQNLSASRPQDRQFILSSKKLLLSDSGFYLCAWSGGRDQPQHFGDGTRLSIL.

The chain carries TRBV25-1 and TRBJ2-6; no firm D call. The CDR3 has 15 amino acids. V was cut by 2 bases and J by 1 base, with 6 bases left in between. CDR1 MGHDK and CDR2 SYGVNS come from the germline V gene. As DNA, the CDR3 is TGTGCCAGCAGTGAAGATACTTCTGGGGCCAACGTCCTGACTTTC. Protein sequence: CASSEDTSGANVLTF.

This chain links TRBV11-2 with TRBJ1-5; TRBD1 might be the D (5 bases). This CDR3 comprises 15 residues. Germline V lookup: CDR1 SGHAT, CDR2 FQNNGV. V lost 5 bases and J 0 bases, leaving 11 bases between the germline ends. The CDR3, as DNA: TGTGCCAGCAGCCTGAGGGGCGTTAGCAATCAGCCCCAGCATTTT. Protein: CASSLRGVSNQPQHF.

This clone was detected ten times or more. Here the CDR3 reads CASNWGVGNTIYF. CDR3 coding DNA: TGTGCCAGCAATTGGGGTGTCGGAAACACCATATATTTT. The chain recombines TRBV28 with TRBJ1-3, with D unresolved. Germline V gene data show CDR1 as MDHEN and CDR2 as SYDVKM. The CDR3 runs to 13 residues. V lost 7 bases to trimming and J lost 4 bases, with 11 bases between them.

The J gene is TRBJ2-7, the V gene TRBV28, with D possibly being TRBD1 (6 bases). Trimming cost V 6 bases and J 3 bases, with 12 bases left between them. Germline CDR1 is MDHEN and CDR2 is SYDVKM. The CDR3 contains 13 residues. This CDR3 is CASSPGHLYEQYF. The CDR3 DNA reads as TGTGCCAGCAGCCCGGGACACCTCTACGAGCAGTACTTC.

The V call is TRBV7-9, the J call TRBJ2-1; tentatively, D is TRBD2 (6 bases). Per the germline V gene, CDR1 is SEHNR and CDR2 is FQNEAQ (reference sequence). The CDR3 totals 14 residues. The germline V and J ends were trimmed by 4 bases and 5 bases, with 12 bases remaining between them. CDR3 region: CASSSGLNNNEQFF. CDR3 DNA: TGTGCCAGCAGCTCGGGACTGAACAACAATGAGCAGTTCTTC.

The chain couples TRBV29-1 to TRBJ1-1; D is perhaps TRBD1 (5 bases). Germline CDR1 and CDR2: SQVTM and ANQGSEA. V was clipped by 5 bases and J by 0 bases, with 19 bases between them. The CDR3 consists of 16 residues. CDR3 DNA sequence: TGCAGCGTTCCCACCCCCGGGACGGCAATGAACACTGAAGCTTTCTTT. It encodes CSVPTPGTAMNTEAFF.

The chain combines TRBV5-6 with TRBJ1-1; maybe TRBD1 (6 bases). The CDR3 is made up of 15 amino acids. V lost 0 bases to trimming and J lost 4 bases, with 13 bases between them. Looked up from germline, CDR1 is SGHDT and CDR2 is YYEEEE. In DNA, the CDR3 is TGTGCCAGCAGCTTGGTCCAGGGGAGGGTCACTGAAGCTTTCTTT. Protein sequence: CASSLVQGRVTEAFF.

The chain uses TRBV7-9 and TRBJ2-5; D remains ambiguous. Germline CDR1 SEHNR, CDR2 FQNEAQ (reference sequence). The CDR3 covers 14 residues. With 3 bases removed from V and 4 bases from J, the gap between germline ends came to 12 bases. The CDR3 sequence is CASSFGPPRETQYF. DNA for the CDR3: TGTGCCAGCAGCTTCGGCCCGCCGCGAGAGACCCAGTACTTC.

This sequence joins TRBV14 and TRBJ2-1; D is possibly TRBD1 or TRBD2 (5 bases each). The CDR3 sequence is 14 residues long. The V and J ends lost 7 bases and 9 bases respectively, with 19 bases between them. Germline CDR1 SGHDN, CDR2 FVKESK. For the CDR3, the DNA is TGTGCCAGCACCCCAGGGACCGTACCTAGTGAGCAGTTCTTC. This sequence encodes CASTPGTVPSEQFF.

The CDR3 spells CASSQDTGGGMIYEQYF. CDR3 nucleotide sequence: TGCGCCAGCAGCCAAGATACGGGCGGCGGGATGATCTACGAGCAGTACTTC. The genes are TRBV4-1 and TRBJ2-7; tentative D call: TRBD2 (6 bases). CDR1 and CDR2 from the germline V gene are MGHRA and YSYEKL. This CDR3 is 17 amino acids long. Trimming pared 0 bases from V and 3 bases from J, leaving 18 bases between.

The CDR3 region is CAWSSEIDPETQYF. The CDR3 bases are TGTGCCTGGAGTTCAGAGATCGACCCGGAGACCCAGTACTTC. The V gene is TRBV30, the J gene TRBJ2-5; D not certain. This CDR3 is 14 amino acids long. Trimming took off 2 bases at V and 5 bases at J, with 15 bases between the two ends. CDR1 is GTSNPN and CDR2 is SVGIG in the germline V gene (reference sequence).

The rearrangement links TRBV5-1 to TRBJ2-7; no definite D call. The germline CDR1 and CDR2 sequences are SGHRS and YFSETQ. The ends were cut back, 0 bases at V and 4 bases at J, with 14 bases in the middle. The CDR3 is 15 residues long. The CDR3 DNA reads TGCGCCAGCAGCTTGGCCGGTGACCCGCGTTACGAGCAGTACTTC. Translating gives CASSLAGDPRYEQYF.

This clone was seen a few times. The chain uses TRBV18 and TRBJ2-7; D may be TRBD2 (6 bases). The germline V and J ends were trimmed by 6 bases and 5 bases, with 14 bases remaining between them. Germline assignment: CDR1 KGHSH and CDR2 LQKENI. This CDR3 has 13 residues. CDR3 sequence: CASSPGTSDEQYF. Here the CDR3 DNA reads TGTGCCAGCTCCCCCGGGACTTCCGACGAGCAGTACTTC.